The rows below give T cell receptor beta chains drawn from one sample of a study of prognosis after radiotherapy for stage I lung cancer. TCRdb itself ran the multiplex PCR reads through MiXCR, one entry per CDR3 protein. Here the sample spans around 28,000 distinct CDR3 sequences, around 48% being singletons. The specimen comprised PBMCs, sampled before or after stereotactic body radiation therapy (not recorded which). These receptors were obtained from a donor aged 50 or older with non-small cell lung cancer. CDR3s leave out the opening cysteine and the closing phenylalanine or tryptophan.

j_gene: TRBJ1-5; v_gene: TRBV7-6; CDR3aa: ASSLSPGGGNQPQH
j_gene: TRBJ2-3; v_gene: TRBV5-1; CDR3aa: ASSRSFGDTHY
j_gene: TRBJ2-5; v_gene: TRBV20-1; CDR3aa: SARDVETQY
j_gene: TRBJ1-1; v_gene: TRBV2; CDR3aa: ASSETGLGTEAF
j_gene: TRBJ1-3; v_gene: TRBV5-5; CDR3aa: ASSLQTGGNTIY
j_gene: TRBJ1-2; v_gene: TRBV4-2; CDR3aa: ASSQGRVL
j_gene: TRBJ2-1; v_gene: TRBV12-3/TRBV12-4; CDR3aa: ASRPGLAGYNEQF
j_gene: TRBJ2-3; v_gene: TRBV6-5; CDR3aa: ASSYGRGTDTQY
j_gene: TRBJ2-5; v_gene: TRBV7-2; CDR3aa: ASSLGGSKETQY
j_gene: TRBJ2-2; v_gene: TRBV5-4; CDR3aa: ASSFRTSGDNTGELF
j_gene: TRBJ1-2; v_gene: TRBV20-1; CDR3aa: SAGQGTGGYT
j_gene: TRBJ2-1; v_gene: TRBV24-1; CDR3aa: ATSDLLDEQF
j_gene: TRBJ2-3; v_gene: TRBV28; CDR3aa: ASSWVSQGTDTQY
j_gene: TRBJ1-5; v_gene: TRBV3-1; CDR3aa: SGWGRETCQPQH
j_gene: TRBJ2-2; v_gene: TRBV19; CDR3aa: ASSLARGTNTGFELF
j_gene: TRBJ1-1; v_gene: TRBV10-3; CDR3aa: ATRGEVAAF
j_gene: TRBJ2-2; v_gene: TRBV5-1; CDR3aa: ASSQTTTGGTGELF
j_gene: TRBJ2-1; v_gene: TRBV11-3; CDR3aa: ASSFIGGGQF
j_gene: TRBJ2-7; v_gene: TRBV7-9; CDR3aa: ASSPGLAGYPYEQY
j_gene: TRBJ1-2; v_gene: TRBV27; CDR3aa: ASRLRVQPNYGYT
j_gene: TRBJ2-7; v_gene: TRBV5-1; CDR3aa: ASSRPESSYGQY
j_gene: TRBJ1-2; v_gene: TRBV7-2; CDR3aa: ASSNHGQAGYGYT
j_gene: TRBJ2-7; v_gene: TRBV6-1; CDR3aa: ASIPGYSSYEQY
j_gene: TRBJ2-7; v_gene: TRBV7-2; CDR3aa: ASILSLPGVGSYEQY
j_gene: TRBJ1-6; v_gene: TRBV28; CDR3aa: ASNWTPLSPLH
j_gene: TRBJ1-1; v_gene: TRBV30; CDR3aa: GGEENTEAF
j_gene: TRBJ1-6; v_gene: TRBV7-3; CDR3aa: ASSSGPPDSPLH
j_gene: TRBJ2-7; v_gene: TRBV7-3; CDR3aa: ASSPGSSPYEQY
j_gene: TRBJ1-2; v_gene: TRBV18; CDR3aa: ASSQGQPNYGYT
j_gene: TRBJ2-7; v_gene: TRBV20-1; CDR3aa: SAVARDPYEQY
j_gene: TRBJ1-2; v_gene: TRBV29-1; CDR3aa: SVEGGGDYGYT
j_gene: TRBJ2-2; v_gene: TRBV9; CDR3aa: ASSVGRAANTGELF
j_gene: TRBJ2-7; v_gene: TRBV7-2; CDR3aa: ASSLEGTGLREQY
j_gene: TRBJ2-1; v_gene: TRBV9; CDR3aa: ASSEAAGGGVNEQF
j_gene: TRBJ2-2; v_gene: TRBV12-3/TRBV12-4; CDR3aa: ASRRGQTQTGELF
j_gene: TRBJ2-1; v_gene: TRBV11-3; CDR3aa: ASLGREQF
j_gene: TRBJ1-6; v_gene: TRBV7-9; CDR3aa: DSSLGQGRDNSPLH
j_gene: TRBJ1-6; v_gene: TRBV5-1; CDR3aa: ASSLVGAQYSPLH
j_gene: TRBJ1-1; v_gene: TRBV6-8; CDR3aa: ASQSGRWATEAF
j_gene: TRBJ1-1; v_gene: TRBV6-4; CDR3aa: ASSKTENTEAF
j_gene: TRBJ1-2; v_gene: TRBV12-5; CDR3aa: ASGRRGGVYGYT
j_gene: TRBJ2-1; v_gene: TRBV18; CDR3aa: ASSPTSGAFNEQF
j_gene: TRBJ1-5; v_gene: TRBV19; CDR3aa: ASSMAPRNSNQPQH
j_gene: TRBJ2-3; v_gene: TRBV5-1; CDR3aa: ASSFGTDTQY
j_gene: TRBJ2-7; v_gene: TRBV15; CDR3aa: ATSRGAGSSYEQY
j_gene: TRBJ1-5; v_gene: TRBV6-2/TRBV6-3; CDR3aa: ASTGRGGPLAGQPQH
j_gene: TRBJ2-3; v_gene: TRBV19; CDR3aa: ASSTRWARDVGRFTYTQY